The present TCR beta chain was sequenced within a study of T cells in localized non-small cell lung cancer. Study outcomes and limitations: Only one tumor region was sequenced, so heterogeneity remains possible.

Comments on this clone: As yet, its antigen is unknown.

Repertoires were generated with immunoSEQ multiplex PCR, while TCRdb's copy carries only in-frame clones and drops some. In the table there are 52,000 or so clones, just over 85% of which are singletons. This CDR3 has 15 residues. Germline CDR1 is LNHNV and CDR2 is YYDKDF (reference sequence). The ends were cut back, 0 bases at V and 2 bases at J, with 11 bases in the middle. The source material was peripheral blood, sampled before any cancer treatment. This chain connects TRBV15 to TRBJ2-7; D perhaps matches TRBD1 (5 bases). The sequence came from a male donor at least 60 years old with stage III squamous cell lung carcinoma. CDR3 residues: CATSRDQLTAYEQYF. Here the CDR3 DNA reads TGTGCCACCAGCAGAGATCAATTGACAGCCTACGAGCAGTACTTC.